The 10 T cell receptor beta chains below were found in one sample sequenced in a study of metastatic and nonmetastatic thyroid tumors. Via MiXCR, TCRdb re-called the PCR reads. The data show under 30,000 clones, with around a fifth seen just once and more than 25% held by the top ten. All patients reached thyroid surgery having received no treatment beforehand. Sequencing was carried out using blood. These receptors were taken from a male donor with papillary thyroid cancer or a benign thyroid nodule (not recorded which). Some clones in this sample may be carry-over from other donors' samples.

This clone came up many times. A much larger clone lies one base from this, so it may be a read error. Other nucleotide sequences from this sample produce the same CDR3. CDR3 in amino acids: CASKNTEAFF. The CDR3 bases are TGTGCCAGCAAAAACACTGAGGCTTTCTTT. The rearrangement joins TRBV25-1 to TRBJ1-1; D not certain. This CDR3 is built from 10 residues. CDR1 and CDR2 (germline): MGHDK, SYGVNS.

This clone was observed at least ten times. The chain has TRBV6-5 and TRBJ1-1; possibly TRBD1 for D (5 bases). Per germline, CDR1 MNHEY and CDR2 SVGAGI. The CDR3 runs 16 residues. The germline V and J ends were trimmed by 0 bases and 3 bases, with 14 bases remaining between them. In DNA form, the CDR3 reads TGTGCCAGCAGTTACTCGAAGTGGGTGGGGGACACTGAAGCTTTCTTT. Its translation: CASSYSKWVGDTEAFF.

This clone occurred many times. This chain connects TRBV7-9 to TRBJ1-2; unclear D gene. Germline lookup yields CDR1 SEHNR and CDR2 FQNEAQ (reference sequence). Trimming cost V 0 bases and J 3 bases, with 5 bases left between them. CDR3 length: 13 amino acids. The CDR3, as DNA: TGTGCCAGCAGCTTAGCGACGGACTATGGCTACACCTTC. Translation: CASSLATDYGYTF.

This clone occurred many times. The chain recombines TRBV2 with TRBJ2-3; the D call may be TRBD1 or TRBD2 (5 bases each). The CDR3 length is 16 residues. Per germline, CDR1 SNHLY and CDR2 FYNNEI. Trimming removed 5 bases at V and 1 base at J, with 16 bases between. The DNA for the CDR3 is TGTGCCAGCAGTTCCGGGACGCCCCCTGGCACAGATACGCAGTATTTT. The encoded protein is CASSSGTPPGTDTQYF.

J is TRBJ2-1 and V is TRBV7-6; TRBD1 aligns across 7 bases. The junction had 13 bases not matched to a gene; V was cut back by 1 base and J by 16 bases. The CDR3 has 14 residues. Germline CDR1 SGHVS, CDR2 FNYEAQ. Written as DNA, the CDR3 is TGTGCCAGCAGCTTAGAACGGAGAACAGGGGATCATTTCTTC. It yields the protein CASSLERRTGDHFF.

In this sample, this clone turned up a few times. This chain joins TRBV6-5 and TRBJ1-1; TRBD1 might be the D (6 bases). CDR1 is MNHEY, CDR2 SVGAGI, per germline. The CDR3 loop spans 15 amino acids. Trimming removed 6 bases from V and 6 bases from J, with 20 bases in between. This CDR3 reads CASSLTGGAGAEAFF. The CDR3 nucleotides are TGTGCCAGCAGCTTAACTGGGGGCGCTGGTGCTGAAGCTTTCTTT.

With regard to this clone: Germline is not matched at one junction end, which may reflect a read error. The rearrangement joins TRBV4-1 to TRBJ2-5; no firm D call. Germline V gives CDR1 MGHRA, CDR2 YSYEKL. The CDR3 loop spans 13 amino acids. The CDR3: CAISQEDGRAQYF. The CDR3 DNA is TGCGCCATCAGCCAAGAAGATGGTAGGGCCCAGTACTTC.

As concerns this clone: An end of the junction differs from the germline gene, which may be a read error. The chain carries TRBV12-3 or TRBV12-4 and TRBJ2-5; 7 positions match TRBD1. The CDR3 covers 16 residues. The CDR3 DNA reads as TGTGCCAGCAGGTTGGGGACAGACGGGGTCGGGGAGACCAAGTACTTC. Translated, it gives CASRLGTDGVGETKYF.

At least ten counts were recorded for this clone. The chain carries TRBV5-1 and TRBJ1-1; TRBD1 matches at 7 bases. From germline, CDR1 is SGHRS and CDR2 YFSETQ. The V gene end was trimmed by 0 bases and the J gene end by 3 bases; junction bases not matched to a gene: 2. This CDR3 has 14 amino acids. The CDR3 DNA sequence: TGCGCCAGCAGCTTGGGACAGGGTCACACTGAAGCTTTCTTT. This codes for CASSLGQGHTEAFF.

The V call is TRBV5-1, the J call TRBJ2-7; 10 nucleotides align to TRBD1. Trimming cost V 6 bases and J 2 bases; bases outside gene matches: 5. In germline, CDR1 is SGHRS, CDR2 YFSETQ. This CDR3 is built from 14 residues. CDR3 residues: CASIFGTGAYEQYF. The CDR3 bases are TGCGCCAGCATATTCGGGACAGGGGCCTACGAGCAGTACTTC.